Listed below are T cell receptor beta chains from one sample, sequenced in a study of blood T cell repertoires in COVID-19. The table came from immunoSEQ multiplex PCR; TCRdb's copy has only in-frame clones and leaves some out. The sample records around 64,000 clones, more than 75% being singletons. The material sequenced was peripheral blood. The receptors were gathered from a man aged 50 to 59 with active COVID-19. Each CDR3 is given with its conserved first and last residue. Fields, in order: V gene, J gene, CDR3 protein.

TRBV27	TRBJ2-2	CASTPSGRVTGELFF
TRBV30	TRBJ1-2	CAWNDRGQYGYTF
TRBV28	TRBJ2-7	CASRQGFYEQYF
TRBV19	TRBJ1-2	CASNLGGTAYYGYTF
TRBV6-5	TRBJ2-7	CASSLGERYEQYF
TRBV15	TRBJ2-1	CATSRDKGSGSYNEQFF
TRBV20-1	TRBJ2-3	CSASDLTDTQYF
TRBV28	TRBJ1-2	CASSLGTGNGYGYTF
TRBV5-1	TRBJ2-2	CASSLEGPGELFF
TRBV10-3	TRBJ2-7	CAISQTATTYEQYF
TRBV7-5	TRBJ2-7	CARSCRDSILPYEQYF
TRBV7-9	TRBJ2-1	CASSPMGRGSYNEQFF
TRBV7-3	TRBJ1-6	CASSLTPRGQFNSPLHF
TRBV27	TRBJ2-3	CASSPQVGSPADTQYF
TRBV28	TRBJ2-5	CASSWGSNSGSSETQYF
TRBV5-4	TRBJ1-1	CASSRDRPNTEAFF
TRBV11-2	TRBJ2-7	CASSLGTGLSSYEQYF
TRBV28	TRBJ2-7	CASSTGLYEQYF
TRBV19	TRBJ2-7	CASSLQRGLYEQYF
TRBV6-2/TRBV6-3	TRBJ2-3	CASSYPPGQGGDTQYF
TRBV4-3	TRBJ2-1	CASSQGLAKGGNEQFF
TRBV21-1	TRBJ1-6	CASSTTGGGNSPLHF
TRBV27	TRBJ2-3	CASSLQTQDTQYF
TRBV4-1	TRBJ2-3	CASSTSRGLELSADTQYF
TRBV29-1	TRBJ1-1	CSVELQGAAKAFF
TRBV6-2/TRBV6-3	TRBJ1-5	CASSGQAGGPQHF
TRBV5-6	TRBJ1-2	CASSLRGFQTGYTF
TRBV7-3	TRBJ2-1	CASSLSGAGAGQFF
TRBV28	TRBJ1-5	CASTNNQPQHF
TRBV4-1	TRBJ2-1	CASSRTGLAVNNEQFF
TRBV21-1	TRBJ2-1	CASRKRDGGVASEQFF
TRBV29-1	TRBJ2-5	CSVELLETQYF
TRBV28	TRBJ1-1	CASSFGTGFKRDTEAFF
TRBV19	TRBJ1-1	CATAGTHRTEAFF
TRBV6-1	TRBJ1-1	CASSEAGTGGTEAFF
TRBV5-1	TRBJ2-1	CASSLVAGAVDEQFF
TRBV29-1	TRBJ2-1	CSVARGTSGNEQFF
TRBV14	TRBJ1-2	CASSQDLQGSNYGYTF
TRBV28	TRBJ2-5	CASSLAGGTETQYF
TRBV27	TRBJ2-6	CASSFIIGSGANVLTF
TRBV5-6	TRBJ1-2	CASSPGGEGANYGYTF
TRBV6-5	TRBJ1-6	CAAGGSYNSPLHF
TRBV6-2/TRBV6-3	TRBJ1-1	CASSYGAGRNTEAFF
TRBV24-1	TRBJ1-2	CATSDYNFYGYTF
TRBV5-8	TRBJ2-4	CASSMIMKRF
TRBV11-3	TRBJ2-1	CASSKTTSGAYNEQFF
TRBV27	TRBJ1-6	CASSLSQVAFSPLHF
TRBV10-2	TRBJ2-1	CASRLAGVWEQFF
TRBV6-1	TRBJ2-5	CASSGRLAGGQETQYF
TRBV7-2	TRBJ2-7	CASSAYLNYEQYF
TRBV7-8	TRBJ1-1	CASSWGQNTEAFF
TRBV7-2	TRBJ2-3	CASSLVLTDTQYF
TRBV10-1	TRBJ2-5	CASSAGHSGTQYF